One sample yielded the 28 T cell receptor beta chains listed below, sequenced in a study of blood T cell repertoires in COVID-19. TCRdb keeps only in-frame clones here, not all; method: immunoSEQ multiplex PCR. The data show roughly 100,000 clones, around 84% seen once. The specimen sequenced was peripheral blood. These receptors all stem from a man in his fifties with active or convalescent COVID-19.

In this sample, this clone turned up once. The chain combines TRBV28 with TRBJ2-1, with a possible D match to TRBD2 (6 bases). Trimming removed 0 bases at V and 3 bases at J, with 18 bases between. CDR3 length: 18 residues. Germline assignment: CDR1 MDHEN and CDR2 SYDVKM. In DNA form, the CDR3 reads TGTGCCAGCAGTTTATGGGATCGCATGCGGGGAATCTACAATGAGCAGTTCTTC. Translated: CASSLWDRMRGIYNEQFF.

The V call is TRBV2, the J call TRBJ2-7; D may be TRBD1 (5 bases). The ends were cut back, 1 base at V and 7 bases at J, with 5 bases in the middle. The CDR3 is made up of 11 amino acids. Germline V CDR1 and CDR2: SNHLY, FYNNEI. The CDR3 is CASSEEGEQYV. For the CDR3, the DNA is TGTGCCAGCAGTGAAGAGGGGGAGCAGTACGTC.

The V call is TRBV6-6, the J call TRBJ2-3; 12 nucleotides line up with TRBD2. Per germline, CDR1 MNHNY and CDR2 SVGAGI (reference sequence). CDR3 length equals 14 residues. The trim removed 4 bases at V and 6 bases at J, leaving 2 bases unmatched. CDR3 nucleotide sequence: TGTGCCAGCAGTTTACTAGCGGGGGGTGATACGCAGTATTTT. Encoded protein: CASSLLAGGDTQYF.

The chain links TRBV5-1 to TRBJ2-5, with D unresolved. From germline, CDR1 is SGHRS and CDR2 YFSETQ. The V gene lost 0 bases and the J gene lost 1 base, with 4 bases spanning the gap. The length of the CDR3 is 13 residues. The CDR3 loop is CASSLDSQETQYF. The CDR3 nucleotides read TGCGCCAGCAGCTTGGATAGCCAAGAGACCCAGTACTTC.

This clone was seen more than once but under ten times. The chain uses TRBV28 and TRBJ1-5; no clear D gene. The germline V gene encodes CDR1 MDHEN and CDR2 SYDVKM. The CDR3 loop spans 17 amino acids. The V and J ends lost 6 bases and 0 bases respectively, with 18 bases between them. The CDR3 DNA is TGTGCCAGCAGCCCCCTGGCTCAGCGGTATAGCAATCAGCCCCAGCATTTT. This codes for CASSPLAQRYSNQPQHF.

CDR3 coding DNA: TGCGCCAGCAGTGATTTCTCTAGCCAAGAGACCCAGTACTTC. Its translation is CASSDFSSQETQYF. This chain links TRBV10-1 with TRBJ2-5; D gene ambiguous. CDR3 length: 14 amino acids. CDR1 is WNHNN and CDR2 is SYGVQD in the germline V gene (reference sequence). Trimming took off 3 bases at V and 1 base at J, with 9 bases between the two ends.

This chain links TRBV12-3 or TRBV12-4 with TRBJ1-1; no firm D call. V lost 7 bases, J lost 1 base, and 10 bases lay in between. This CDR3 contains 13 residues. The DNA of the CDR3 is TGTGCCAGCACGCGCCAGGAGAACACTGAAGCTTTCTTT. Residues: CASTRQENTEAFF.

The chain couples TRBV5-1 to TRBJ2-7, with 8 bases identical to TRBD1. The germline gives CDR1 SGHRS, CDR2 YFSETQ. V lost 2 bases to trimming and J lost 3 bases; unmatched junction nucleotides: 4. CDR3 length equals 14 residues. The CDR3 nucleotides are TGCGCCAGCAGCTTTTTAGGGACAGGCTACGAGCAGTACTTC. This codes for CASSFLGTGYEQYF.

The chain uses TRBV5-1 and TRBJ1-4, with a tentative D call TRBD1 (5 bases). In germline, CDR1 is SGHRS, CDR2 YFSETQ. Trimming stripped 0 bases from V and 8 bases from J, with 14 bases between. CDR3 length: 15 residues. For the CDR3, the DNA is TGCGCCAGCAGCTTGGCCGGGTCAGGGCAGGAAAAACTGTTTTTT. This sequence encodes CASSLAGSGQEKLFF. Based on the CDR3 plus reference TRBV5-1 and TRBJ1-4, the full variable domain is KAGVTQTPRYLIKTRGQQVTLSCSPISGHRSVSWYQQTPGQGLQFLFEYFSETQRNKGNFPGRFSGRQFSNSRSEMNVSTLELGDSALYLCASSLAGSGQEKLFFGSGTQLSVL.

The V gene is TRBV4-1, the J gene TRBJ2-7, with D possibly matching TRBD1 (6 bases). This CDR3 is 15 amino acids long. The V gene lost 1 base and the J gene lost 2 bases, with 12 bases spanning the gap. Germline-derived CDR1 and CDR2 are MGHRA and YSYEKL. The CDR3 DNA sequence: TGCGCCAGCAGCCAAGGACCGACAGGACCCTACGAGCAGTACTTC. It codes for CASSQGPTGPYEQYF.

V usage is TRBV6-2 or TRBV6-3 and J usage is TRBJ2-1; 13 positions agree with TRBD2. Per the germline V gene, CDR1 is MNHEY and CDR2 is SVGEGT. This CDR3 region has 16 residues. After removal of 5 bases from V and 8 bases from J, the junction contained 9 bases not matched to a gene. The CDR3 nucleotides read TGTGCCAGCAGTCGTCGGACTAGCGGGGGTTTGGATGAGCAGTTCTTC. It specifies CASSRRTSGGLDEQFF.

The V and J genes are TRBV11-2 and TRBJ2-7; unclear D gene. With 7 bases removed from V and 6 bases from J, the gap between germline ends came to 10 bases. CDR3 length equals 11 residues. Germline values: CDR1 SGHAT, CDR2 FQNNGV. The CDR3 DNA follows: TGTGCCAGCACCTCTTTCGGCGAGCAGTACTTC. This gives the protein CASTSFGEQYF. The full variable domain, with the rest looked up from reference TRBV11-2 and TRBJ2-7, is EAGVAQSPRYKIIEKRQSVAFWCNPISGHATLYWYQQILGQGPKLLIQFQNNGVVDDSQLPKDRFSAERLKGVDSTLKIQPAKLEDSAVYLCASTSFGEQYFGPGTRLTVT.

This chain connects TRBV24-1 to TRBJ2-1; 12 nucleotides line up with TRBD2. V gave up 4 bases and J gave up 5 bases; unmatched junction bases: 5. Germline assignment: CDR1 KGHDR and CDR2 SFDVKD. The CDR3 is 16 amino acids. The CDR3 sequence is CATSDWTSGNHNEQFF. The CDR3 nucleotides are TGTGCCACCAGTGACTGGACTAGCGGGAACCACAATGAGCAGTTCTTC.

CDR3 nucleotides: TGTGCCAGCAGTCCATTACAGTTCTCTGGAAACACCATATATTTT. Translation gives CASSPLQFSGNTIYF. The gene calls are TRBV28 and TRBJ1-3; D gene unclear. Trimming pared 5 bases from V and 0 bases from J, leaving 11 bases between. CDR3 length: 15 amino acids. The V gene's germline CDR1 is MDHEN and CDR2 SYDVKM. Using reference TRBV28 and TRBJ1-3 for the parts outside the CDR3, the full variable domain is DVKVTQSSRYLVKRTGEKVFLECVQDMDHENMFWYRQDPGLGLRLIYFSYDVKMKEKGDIPEGYSVSREKKERFSLILESASTNQTSMYLCASSPLQFSGNTIYFGEGSWLTVV.

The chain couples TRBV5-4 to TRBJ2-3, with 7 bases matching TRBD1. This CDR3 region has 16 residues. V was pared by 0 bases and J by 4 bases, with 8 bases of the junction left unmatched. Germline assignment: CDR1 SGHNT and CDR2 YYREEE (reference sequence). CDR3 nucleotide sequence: TGTGCCAGCAGCTTGGGCGTCCCGGGACAGTCAGATACGCAGTATTTT. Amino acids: CASSLGVPGQSDTQYF.

CDR3 nucleotide sequence: TGTGCCATCAGTGATACCTACGAGCAGTACTTC. Protein product: CAISDTYEQYF. The V and J genes are TRBV10-3 and TRBJ2-7; D unresolved. The CDR3 consists of 11 residues. The germline V gene has CDR1 ENHRY and CDR2 SYGVKD. Trimming removed 3 bases from V and 2 bases from J, with 2 bases in between.

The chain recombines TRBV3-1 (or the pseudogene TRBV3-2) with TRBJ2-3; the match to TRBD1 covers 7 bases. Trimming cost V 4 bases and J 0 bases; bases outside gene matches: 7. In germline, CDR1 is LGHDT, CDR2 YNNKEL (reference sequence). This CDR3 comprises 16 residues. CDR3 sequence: CASSPTGVQSTDTQYF. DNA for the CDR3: TGTGCCAGCAGCCCCACAGGGGTTCAGAGCACAGATACGCAGTATTTT.

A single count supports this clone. CDR3 protein: CASKAGGHTDTQYF. CDR3 sequence (DNA): TGCGCCAGCAAGGCGGGGGGGCACACAGATACGCAGTATTTT. This chain connects TRBV5-1 to TRBJ2-3; 9 positions match TRBD2. The germline gives CDR1 SGHRS, CDR2 YFSETQ. V gave up 6 bases and J gave up 2 bases; unmatched junction bases: 4. The CDR3 extends over 14 amino acids.

CDR3 coding DNA: TGTGCCAGCAACGGACAGGGTTTTGGCGAGCAGTACGTC. Encoded protein: CASNGQGFGEQYV. This rearrangement joins TRBV28 to TRBJ2-7; 8 positions match TRBD1. Germline V CDR1 and CDR2: MDHEN, SYDVKM. V shed 7 bases and J 6 bases; nucleotides not matched to a gene: 8. The CDR3 is 13 residues long.

The CDR3 bases are TGTGCCAGCAGCCAGGGCAGGGGTAATGAAAAACTGTTTTTT. Translated: CASSQGRGNEKLFF. The gene calls are TRBV3-1 (or the pseudogene TRBV3-2) and TRBJ1-4; tentative D call: TRBD1 (6 bases). Germline V gene data show CDR1 as LGHDT and CDR2 as YNNKEL (reference sequence). The CDR3 contains 14 residues. Between the trimmed V and J ends, which lost 3 bases and 4 bases, there was a span of 9 bases.

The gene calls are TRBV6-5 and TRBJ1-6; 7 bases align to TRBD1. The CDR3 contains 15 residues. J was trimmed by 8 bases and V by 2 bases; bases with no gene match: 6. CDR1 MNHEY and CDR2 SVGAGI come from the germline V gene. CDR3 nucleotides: TGTGCCAGCAGTTACAGGGGGCAGGGTGATTCACCCCTCCACTTT. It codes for CASSYRGQGDSPLHF.

CDR3 sequence: CASSLEVGGPDTQYF. The DNA of the CDR3 is TGTGCCAGCAGCTTGGAGGTGGGGGGACCAGATACGCAGTATTTT. The chain is built from TRBV5-6 and TRBJ2-3, with a weak D call TRBD2 (6 bases). Germline CDR1 SGHDT, CDR2 YYEEEE. There are 15 residues in the CDR3. V shed 0 bases and J shed 4 bases, with 12 bases lying between them.

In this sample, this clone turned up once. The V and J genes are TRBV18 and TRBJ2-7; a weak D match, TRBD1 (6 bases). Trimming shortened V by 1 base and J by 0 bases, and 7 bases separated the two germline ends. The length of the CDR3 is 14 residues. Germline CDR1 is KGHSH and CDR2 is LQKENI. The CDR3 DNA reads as TGTGCCAGCTCACCACAGGACAGCTCCTACGAGCAGTACTTC. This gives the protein CASSPQDSSYEQYF.

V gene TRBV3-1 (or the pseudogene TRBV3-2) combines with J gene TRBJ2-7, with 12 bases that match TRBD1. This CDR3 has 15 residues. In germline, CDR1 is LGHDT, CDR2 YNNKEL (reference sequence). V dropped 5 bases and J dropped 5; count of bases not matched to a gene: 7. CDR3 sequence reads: CASSSGGTGGHEQYF. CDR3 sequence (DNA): TGTGCCAGCAGCTCGGGAGGGACAGGGGGCCACGAGCAGTACTTC.

The CDR3 region is CASYRGGMSSSNEQFF. DNA of the CDR3: TGTGCCAGCTACAGGGGTGGAATGAGCAGTTCGAATGAGCAGTTCTTC. V is TRBV19 and J is TRBJ2-1, with 7 bases aligning to TRBD1. Germline CDR1 and CDR2: LNHDA and SQIVND (reference sequence). The V gene end was trimmed by 9 bases and the J gene end by 7 bases; junction bases not matched to a gene: 18. The CDR3 spans 16 residues.

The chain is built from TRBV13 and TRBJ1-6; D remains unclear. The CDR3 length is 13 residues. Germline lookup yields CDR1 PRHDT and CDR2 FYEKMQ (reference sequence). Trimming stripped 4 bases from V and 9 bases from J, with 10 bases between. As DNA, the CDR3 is TGTGCCAGCAGCTCCGGAGGTTTTTCACCCCTCCACTTT. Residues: CASSSGGFSPLHF.

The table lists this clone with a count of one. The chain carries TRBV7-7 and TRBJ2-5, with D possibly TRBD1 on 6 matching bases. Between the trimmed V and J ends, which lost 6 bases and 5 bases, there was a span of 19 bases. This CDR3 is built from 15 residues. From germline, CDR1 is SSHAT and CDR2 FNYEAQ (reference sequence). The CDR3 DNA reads TGTGCCAGCAGTCGAAAAGCCAGGGGCGGGGAGACCCAGTACTTC. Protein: CASSRKARGGETQYF. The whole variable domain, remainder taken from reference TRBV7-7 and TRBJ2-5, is GAGVSQSPRYKVTKRGQDVTLRCDPISSHATLYWYQQALGQGPEFLTYFNYEAQPDKSGLPSDRFSAERPEGSISTLTIQRTEQRDSAMYRCASSRKARGGETQYFGPGTRLLVL.

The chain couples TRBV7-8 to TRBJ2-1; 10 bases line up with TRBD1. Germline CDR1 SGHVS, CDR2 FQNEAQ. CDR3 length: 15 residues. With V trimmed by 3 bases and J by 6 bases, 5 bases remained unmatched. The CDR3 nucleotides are TGTGCCAGCAGCTTTTCCGGGACAGGGGCCAATGAGCAGTTCTTC. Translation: CASSFSGTGANEQFF.